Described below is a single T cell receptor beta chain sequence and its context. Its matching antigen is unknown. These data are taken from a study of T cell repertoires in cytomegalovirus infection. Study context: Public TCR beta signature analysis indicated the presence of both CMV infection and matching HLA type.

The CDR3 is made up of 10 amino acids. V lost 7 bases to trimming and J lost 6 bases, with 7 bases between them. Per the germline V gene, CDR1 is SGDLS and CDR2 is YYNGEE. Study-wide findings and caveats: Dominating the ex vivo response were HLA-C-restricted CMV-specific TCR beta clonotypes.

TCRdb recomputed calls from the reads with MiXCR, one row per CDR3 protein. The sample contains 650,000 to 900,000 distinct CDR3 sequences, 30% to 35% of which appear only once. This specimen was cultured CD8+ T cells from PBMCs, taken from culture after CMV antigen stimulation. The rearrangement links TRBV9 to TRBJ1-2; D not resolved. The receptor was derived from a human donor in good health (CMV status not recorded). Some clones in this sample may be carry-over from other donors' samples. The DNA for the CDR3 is TGTGCCAGCGCGGGGAATGGCTACACCTTC. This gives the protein CASAGNGYTF. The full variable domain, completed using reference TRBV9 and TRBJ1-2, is DSGVTQTPKHLITATGQRVTLRCSPRSGDLSVYWYQQSLDQGLQFLIQYYNGEERAKGNILERFSAQQFPDLHSELNLSSLELGDSALYFCASAGNGYTFGSGTRLTVV.